The rows below give T cell receptor beta chains drawn from one sample of a study of blood T cells in healthy people across ages. TCRdb itself ran the 5' RACE reads through MiXCR, one entry per CDR3 protein. Of about 780,000 distinct CDR3 sequences in the sample, about 45% were seen once. Input material: blood. Source of these receptors: a man at least 80 years old in good health. Both conserved end residues are part of each CDR3. A D gene is named only where the DNA matches it firmly. Size is stated for part of the rows, as once, few or many counts, or as a class when the clone is expanded.

clone size	V gene	J gene	D gene	CDR3 protein	CDR3 DNA
NA	TRBV7-9	TRBJ2-1	NA	CASSTTPYNEQFF	TGTGCCAGCAGCACCACTCCCTACAATGAGCAGTTCTTC
NA	TRBV2	TRBJ2-5	NA	CASSADPAGPQETQYF	TGTGCCAGCAGTGCCGACCCCGCGGGACCCCAAGAGACCCAGTACTTC
NA	TRBV12-3/TRBV12-4	TRBJ1-1	NA	CASSLGLAGGNTEAFF	TGTGCCAGCAGTTTGGGTCTCGCCGGAGGAAACACTGAAGCTTTCTTT
many	TRBV6-5	TRBJ1-4	NA	CASRTGGNNEKLFF	TGTGCCAGCAGGACTGGGGGGAATAATGAAAAACTGTTTTTT
NA	TRBV5-5	TRBJ1-6	NA	CASSPDTNSPLHF	TGTGCCAGCAGCCCTGACACCAATTCACCCCTCCACTTT
NA	TRBV25-1	TRBJ1-1	NA	CASSRGGYTEAFF	TGTGCCAGCAGTCGAGGGGGTTACACTGAAGCTTTCTTT
NA	TRBV6-1	TRBJ2-1	TRBD2	CASRPSGNNEQFF	TGTGCCAGCAGACCTAGCGGGAACAATGAGCAGTTCTTC
NA	TRBV5-4	TRBJ2-6	TRBD1	CASSLRQGASGANVLTF	TGTGCCAGCAGCTTGAGACAGGGGGCTTCTGGGGCCAACGTCCTGACTTTC
NA	TRBV9	TRBJ2-4	TRBD2	CASSPRGDPGDIQYF	TGTGCCAGCAGCCCCCGGGGGGACCCGGGGGACATTCAGTACTTC
few	TRBV27	TRBJ2-7	TRBD2	CASSYVRGDEQYF	TGTGCCAGCAGTTACGTCCGGGGGGACGAGCAGTACTTC
few	TRBV5-1	TRBJ2-5	NA	CASSLAAAGSETQYF	TGCGCCAGCAGCTTGGCCGCGGCAGGATCGGAGACCCAGTACTTC
NA	TRBV7-8	TRBJ2-7	TRBD1	CASSRTGAGSYEQYF	TGTGCCAGCAGCAGGACAGGGGCGGGGTCCTACGAGCAGTACTTC
NA	TRBV4-1	TRBJ2-7	NA	CASSQDRQGINEQYF	TGCGCCAGCAGCCAAGATAGGCAGGGCATTAATGAGCAGTACTTC
NA	TRBV30	TRBJ2-7	TRBD1	CAWFGQGAGGEQYF	TGTGCCTGGTTTGGACAGGGGGCAGGGGGCGAGCAGTACTTC
NA	TRBV12-3/TRBV12-4	TRBJ2-3	TRBD2	CASSFTSGRADAQYF	TGTGCCAGCAGTTTTACCAGCGGGAGAGCAGATGCGCAGTATTTT
NA	TRBV4-3	TRBJ2-7	TRBD1	CASSQDLDRVYEQYF	TGCGCCAGCAGCCAAGATCTCGACAGGGTCTACGAGCAGTACTTC
once	TRBV7-2	TRBJ2-7	TRBD2	CASSPEGTSGTNEQYF	TGTGCCAGCAGCCCAGAAGGGACTAGCGGGACCAATGAGCAGTACTTC
NA	TRBV28	TRBJ1-4	NA	CASSLTSSNEKLFF	TGTGCCAGCAGTCTTACCTCGTCTAATGAAAAACTGTTTTTT
NA	TRBV5-1	TRBJ2-1	NA	CASTSGGYHYNEQFF	TGCGCCAGCACCTCGGGTGGGTACCATTACAATGAGCAGTTCTTC
NA	TRBV7-2	TRBJ2-1	TRBD2	CASSDGTSVFAEQFF	TGTGCCAGCAGCGACGGGACTAGCGTCTTCGCTGAGCAGTTCTTC
NA	TRBV20-1	TRBJ2-5	TRBD2	CSATSTRASGRINGQYF	TGCAGTGCTACATCCACCCGGGCTAGCGGGAGAATCAATGGGCAGTACTTC
many	TRBV5-1	TRBJ2-3	NA	CASSLDSRTDTQYF	TGCGCCAGCAGCCTGGACAGCCGCACAGATACGCAGTATTTT
NA	TRBV6-1	TRBJ2-1	NA	CASSEQDRHRSEQFF	TGTGCCAGCAGTGAGCAAGACAGACACCGAAGCGAGCAGTTCTTC
NA	TRBV11-2	TRBJ2-7	NA	CASSFEVGSYNEQYF	TGTGCCAGCAGCTTCGAAGTTGGCTCCTACAATGAGCAGTACTTC
few	TRBV12-3/TRBV12-4	TRBJ2-1	NA	CASSREAESSYNEQFF	TGTGCCAGCAGTCGAGAAGCGGAAAGCTCCTACAATGAGCAGTTCTTC
NA	TRBV4-2	TRBJ2-4	TRBD2	CASSPFQGGRENIQYF	TGTGCCAGCAGCCCGTTCCAGGGCGGGAGGGAAAACATTCAGTACTTC
NA	TRBV29-1	TRBJ2-7	NA	CSVGHFSYEQYF	TGCAGCGTTGGACACTTTTCCTACGAGCAGTACTTC
many	TRBV7-2	TRBJ2-3	NA	CASSYPISTDTQYF	TGTGCCAGCAGCTACCCGATTAGCACAGATACGCAGTATTTT
NA	TRBV24-1	TRBJ2-2	NA	CATSGSEWNTGELFF	TGTGCCACGTCCGGGTCAGAATGGAACACCGGGGAGCTGTTTTTT
NA	TRBV20-1	TRBJ2-7	NA	CSARARGEAYEQYF	TGCAGTGCTAGAGCACGGGGTGAAGCCTACGAGCAGTACTTC
many	TRBV12-3/TRBV12-4	TRBJ2-5	NA	CASSLEVVTQYF	TGTGCCAGCAGTTTAGAGGTTGTGACCCAGTACTTC
NA	TRBV7-2	TRBJ2-7	TRBD2	CASSLDFSGTNEQYF	TGTGCCAGCAGCTTAGATTTTAGCGGGACCAATGAGCAGTACTTC
few	TRBV5-1	TRBJ2-1	TRBD1	CASSLSTGGNEQFF	TGCGCCAGCAGCCTAAGTACAGGGGGCAATGAGCAGTTCTTC
few	TRBV20-1	TRBJ2-2	TRBD1	CSAEDRDRGWNTGELFF	TGCAGTGCTGAAGACCGGGACAGGGGCTGGAACACCGGGGAGCTGTTTTTT
NA	TRBV20-1	TRBJ2-3	TRBD1	CSARGTGALYTDTQYF	TGCAGTGCCCGGGGAACAGGGGCCCTTTACACAGATACGCAGTATTTT
many	TRBV27	TRBJ2-7	NA	CASSRGDPTYEQYF	TGTGCCAGCAGTAGGGGAGACCCCACCTACGAGCAGTACTTC
NA	TRBV7-2	TRBJ2-1	TRBD2	CASSLATGLAKEEQFF	TGTGCCAGCAGCCTCGCAACGGGACTAGCGAAAGAAGAGCAGTTCTTC
NA	TRBV28	TRBJ2-2	NA	CASSLLGGNTGELFF	TGTGCCAGCAGTCTCCTTGGGGGGAACACCGGGGAGCTGTTTTTT
few	TRBV24-1	TRBJ1-5	NA	CATSEQGSNQPQHF	TGTGCCACCAGCGAGCAAGGCAGCAATCAGCCCCAGCATTTT
NA	TRBV5-5	TRBJ1-1	NA	CASSWEGINTEAFF	TGTGCCAGCAGTTGGGAAGGGATCAACACTGAAGCTTTCTTT
few	TRBV7-3	TRBJ2-7	TRBD2	CASSLSPAGGQDEQYF	TGTGCCAGCAGCCTCTCCCCAGCGGGAGGGCAGGACGAGCAGTACTTC
NA	TRBV9	TRBJ2-2	TRBD1	CASSGLGIGTGDGELFF	TGTGCCAGCAGCGGCTTAGGCATCGGGACAGGGGACGGGGAGTTGTTTTTT
NA	TRBV11-1	TRBJ2-7	NA	CASSDGRNNEQYF	TGTGCCAGCAGCGACGGACGGAACAATGAGCAGTACTTC
few	TRBV7-3	TRBJ2-7	NA	CASSVTLGYEQYF	TGTGCCAGCAGCGTAACCCTAGGGTACGAGCAGTACTTC
few	TRBV6-1	TRBJ2-3	NA	CASRARQGGYTDTQYF	TGTGCCAGCAGAGCCCGACAGGGAGGGTACACAGATACGCAGTATTTT
NA	TRBV12-3/TRBV12-4	TRBJ1-2	NA	CASRDRENYGYTF	TGTGCCAGCAGGGACAGAGAGAACTATGGCTACACCTTC
NA	TRBV5-1	TRBJ2-5	NA	CASSLFGDQETQYF	TGCGCCAGCAGCTTGTTCGGGGACCAAGAGACCCAGTACTTC
few	TRBV11-3	TRBJ2-1	TRBD1	CASSARDRNYNEQFF	TGTGCCAGCAGCGCTCGGGACAGGAACTACAATGAGCAGTTCTTC
NA	TRBV20-1	TRBJ2-1	NA	CSATGPFSYNEQFF	TGCAGTGCTACCGGACCATTCTCCTACAATGAGCAGTTCTTC
NA	TRBV12-3/TRBV12-4	TRBJ2-3	TRBD2	CASSLAPAGGHTQYF	TGTGCCAGCAGTTTAGCTCCAGCGGGGGGGCATACGCAGTATTTT
NA	TRBV6-2/TRBV6-3	TRBJ2-1	NA	CASADMSSYNEQFF	TGTGCCAGCGCGGACATGAGCTCCTACAATGAGCAGTTCTTC
few	TRBV4-1	TRBJ1-6	TRBD1	CASSRGPSGTENSPLHF	TGCGCCAGCAGCCGAGGTCCTTCCGGGACAGAGAATTCACCCCTCCACTTT
once	TRBV10-3	TRBJ2-7	NA	CAISESQGPYEQYF	TGTGCCATCAGTGAGTCGCAGGGTCCCTACGAGCAGTACTTC
few	TRBV5-1	TRBJ2-5	TRBD1	CASGLWTGGIEGETQYF	TGCGCCAGCGGCTTGTGGACAGGGGGCATAGAGGGAGAGACCCAGTACTTC
NA	TRBV5-6	TRBJ2-5	TRBD2	CASSDSGSLGETQYF	TGTGCCAGCAGTGATAGCGGGAGTCTTGGAGAGACCCAGTACTTC
NA	TRBV20-1	TRBJ1-4	NA	CSARDDYRVENEKLFF	TGCAGTGCTAGAGATGATTACAGGGTGGAGAATGAAAAACTGTTTTTT
NA	TRBV30	TRBJ1-6	NA	CAWNAGVDNSPLHF	TGTGCCTGGAACGCGGGGGTTGATAATTCACCCCTCCACTTT
NA	TRBV20-1	TRBJ2-7	NA	CSARVLGGDRTYEQYF	TGCAGTGCTAGAGTTTTAGGCGGGGACAGAACCTACGAGCAGTACTTC
NA	TRBV12-3/TRBV12-4	TRBJ1-1	TRBD1	CASSPGRGREVTEAFF	TGTGCCAGCAGCCCCGGGAGGGGGCGGGAAGTCACTGAAGCTTTCTTT